This T cell receptor (beta chain) stems from a study of patients and donors after allogeneic stem cell transplantation. This CDR3 contains 14 residues. The ends were cut back, 6 bases at V and 7 bases at J, with 16 bases in the middle. TCRdb itself ran the RT-PCR reads through MiXCR, one entry per CDR3 protein. This table holds about 960,000 distinct CDR3 sequences, 15% to 20% found once. The sequence was collected from a human donor who was either an allogeneic HSCT recipient or a stem cell or donor lymphocyte infusion donor (not recorded which). It is not recorded whose cells these are; they may come from a transplant donor. The gene calls are TRBV12-3 or TRBV12-4 and TRBJ1-5; D remains unclear. The sequenced material came from blood, either unsorted or a sorted T cell fraction (not recorded which). As DNA, the CDR3 is TGTGCCAGCAGCCGCCCTAGCAGCAGCCAGCCCCAGCATTTT. Protein: CASSRPSSSQPQHF.